The 30 T cell receptor beta chains below come from one sample, sequenced in a study of T cells in Graves' hyperthyroidism and ophthalmopathy (dated by TCRdb to between 2018 and 2020). Library preparation was by multiplex PCR. Sequenced using an Illumina HiSeq 2000. TCR beta CDR3 regions were amplified from RNA transcripts. The TCR CDR3 was subjected to a first round of RT-PCR using the HTBI primer set and the Qiagen OneStep RT-PCR kit. TCRdb trimmed public reads at Q25 via fastp, called clones via MiXCR and kept in-frame beta chains. A single entry per CDR3 protein holds the most common genes and DNA from its merged rows. The sample profile shows 650,000 to 700,000 distinct CDR3 sequences; about 18% of them were found once. Roughly 15% of the sample is in the top ten clones. Sequencing was performed on blood. These receptors all stem from a man aged 50 or older with Graves' hyperthyroidism.

This clonotype was detected many times. The chain carries TRBV6-1 and TRBJ1-5; 7 nucleotides align to TRBD1. The V gene's germline CDR1 is MNHNS and CDR2 SASEGT. The CDR3 is 15 amino acids. Trimming took 5 bases from V and 1 from J; bases not matched to a gene: 5. The CDR3: CASSPTGSSNQPQHF. CDR3 sequence (DNA): TGTGCCAGCAGTCCGACAGGGTCAAGCAATCAGCCCCAGCATTTT.

The chain uses TRBV28 and TRBJ1-2, with 12 bases that match TRBD1. The germline CDR1 and CDR2 sequences are MDHEN and SYDVKM. This CDR3 is 14 amino acids long. V dropped 7 bases and J dropped 6; count of bases not matched to a gene: 6. CDR3 amino acids: CASNSGTGGDGYTF. The CDR3 DNA is TGTGCCAGCAACTCCGGGACAGGGGGCGATGGCTACACCTTC.

This clonotype occurred many times. The chain recombines TRBV6-2 or TRBV6-3 with TRBJ1-1; D uncertain. V was pared by 0 bases and J by 2 bases, with 13 bases between. The CDR3 totals 16 residues. The germline CDR1 and CDR2 sequences are MNHEY and SVGEGT. CDR3 bases: TGTGCCAGCAGTTACTCGAGAGACTCCTTCAACACTGAAGCTTTCTTT. Amino acid sequence: CASSYSRDSFNTEAFF.

In this sample, this clonotype turned up a few times. J is TRBJ1-1 and V is TRBV6-5; tentative D call: TRBD1 (5 bases). The CDR3 covers 16 residues. V gave up 0 bases and J gave up 1 base, with 12 bases separating them. Germline V gene data show CDR1 as MNHEY and CDR2 as SVGAGI. For the CDR3, the DNA is TGTGCCAGCAGTTACTCGTTAGGGGCCCCGAACACTGAAGCTTTCTTT. Translation gives CASSYSLGAPNTEAFF.

The J gene is TRBJ1-1, the V gene TRBV7-9; D might be TRBD1 (5 bases). Germline V CDR1 and CDR2: SEHNR, FQNEAQ (reference sequence). Trimming removed 3 bases at V and 4 bases at J, with 9 bases between. This CDR3 region has 13 residues. The CDR3 nucleotides are TGTGCCAGCAGCTTTCTGGGGACCACTGAAGCTTTCTTT. Protein: CASSFLGTTEAFF.

This clonotype was seen only a few times. The chain joins TRBV6-5 to TRBJ2-7, with 11 bases fitting TRBD2. CDR3 length: 20 residues. Trimming took 0 bases from V and 0 from J; bases not matched to a gene: 13. Germline-derived CDR1 and CDR2 are MNHEY and SVGAGI. The CDR3 DNA reads TGTGCCAGCAGTTACTCGAATCCGGGACTAGCGGCTACGCGCTCCTACGAGCAGTACTTC. It specifies CASSYSNPGLAATRSYEQYF.

This clonotype occurred a few times. This chain connects TRBV19 to TRBJ1-5, with D uncertain. CDR3 length: 15 amino acids. The germline V gene has CDR1 LNHDA and CDR2 SQIVND (reference sequence). V shed 5 bases and J shed 6 bases, with 17 bases lying between them. The CDR3 sequence: CASSSSDGWIQPQHF. Here the CDR3 DNA reads TGTGCCAGTAGTTCCAGTGATGGGTGGATTCAGCCCCAGCATTTT.

The sample holds many counts of this clonotype. The chain couples TRBV7-2 to TRBJ2-7; a possible D gene is TRBD2 (5 bases). V was cut by 1 base and J by 7 bases, with 23 bases left in between. This CDR3 region has 17 residues. Germline V CDR1 and CDR2: SGHTA, FQGNSA. CDR3 protein: CASSLGLWALISGEQYF. The DNA of the CDR3 is TGTGCCAGCAGCTTAGGTTTGTGGGCCCTGATTTCGGGGGAGCAGTACTTC. Drawing the rest from reference TRBV7-2 and TRBJ2-7, the complete variable domain is GAGVSQSPSNKVTEKGKDVELRCDPISGHTALYWYRQSLGQGLEFLIYFQGNSAPDKSGLPSDRFSAERTGGSVSTLTIQRTQQEDSAVYLCASSLGLWALISGEQYFGPGTRLTVT.

This clonotype has ten or more counts. The DNA for the CDR3 is TGTGCCAGCAGTGAACTGGCGTTGGAGACCCAGTACTTC. It is translated as CASSELALETQYF. The rearrangement uses TRBV6-1 and TRBJ2-5; unclear D gene. The CDR3 spans 13 residues. Germline-derived CDR1 and CDR2 are MNHNS and SASEGT. V lost 2 bases and J lost 5, with 9 bases in between.

This clonotype was recorded at least ten times. The genes are TRBV11-2 and TRBJ2-1; 9 bases map to TRBD2. The junction had 7 bases not matched to a gene; V was cut back by 0 bases and J by 4 bases. CDR1 is SGHAT and CDR2 is FQNNGV in the germline V gene. The CDR3 extends over 17 amino acids. The CDR3 DNA follows: TGTGCCAGCAGCTTAGATCCAGGGCTAGCGGGGTACAATGAGCAGTTCTTC. Protein: CASSLDPGLAGYNEQFF.

In its sample, this clonotype was seen many times. V usage is TRBV20-1 and J usage is TRBJ2-3, with TRBD2 identical over 14 bases. Per germline, CDR1 DFQATT and CDR2 SNEGSKA (reference sequence). The CDR3 runs 15 residues. Trimming took 2 bases from V and 3 from J; bases not matched to a gene: 1. The CDR3 reads CSARRTSGRTDTQYF. CDR3 nucleotide sequence: TGCAGTGCTAGAAGGACTAGCGGGAGGACAGATACGCAGTATTTT.

The V gene is TRBV19, the J gene TRBJ2-7; D uncertain. V gave up 5 bases and J gave up 0 bases, with 17 bases separating them. Germline V gives CDR1 LNHDA, CDR2 SQIVND (reference sequence). There are 16 residues in the CDR3. CDR3 in amino acids: CASSALETTSSYEQYF. In DNA form, the CDR3 reads TGTGCCAGTAGTGCCCTCGAGACCACCAGCTCCTACGAGCAGTACTTC.

This CDR3 reads CASRPNSGNEQFF. In DNA, the CDR3 is TGTGCCAGCAGACCCAATAGCGGGAATGAGCAGTTCTTC. The V call is TRBV7-9, the J call TRBJ2-1; 7 nucleotides agree with TRBD2. J gave up 7 bases and V 6 bases, and 6 bases lay outside the gene matches. CDR1 and CDR2 from the germline V gene are SEHNR and FQNEAQ (reference sequence). The CDR3 consists of 13 residues.

Ten or more counts support this clonotype. The chain has TRBV6-1 and TRBJ1-3, with 12 bases matching TRBD1. The CDR3 covers 18 residues. The germline gives CDR1 MNHNS, CDR2 SASEGT. V lost 5 bases and J lost 3; bases outside the gene matches: 11. The CDR3 loop is CASSLRGTGGAFGNTIYF. The CDR3 DNA sequence: TGTGCCAGCAGTTTGAGGGGGACAGGGGGCGCATTTGGAAACACCATATATTTT.

This clonotype was detected a few times. The germline gene is not matched at one end of the junction; a read error may be the cause. The genes are TRBV7-2 and TRBJ2-5, with 12 bases fitting TRBD1. The CDR3 spans 16 residues. Germline CDR1 SGHTA, CDR2 FQGNSA. This CDR3 is CASSQPRDRGPRAQYF. CDR3 sequence (DNA): TGCGCCAGCAGCCAACCCAGGGACAGGGGGCCCCGGGCCCAGTACTTC. Complete variable domain (other parts from reference TRBV7-2 and TRBJ2-5): GAGVSQSPSNKVTEKGKDVELRCDPISGHTALYWYRQSLGQGLEFLIYFQGNSAPDKSGLPSDRFSAERTGGSVSTLTIQRTQQEDSAVYLCASSQPRDRGPRAQYFGPGTRLLVL.

In this sample, this clonotype turned up many times. The chain employs TRBV3-1 and TRBJ1-5; D gene uncertain. V was cut by 1 base and J by 1 base, with 8 bases left in between. Germline CDR1 reads LGHDT; CDR2 reads YNNKEL (reference sequence). The CDR3 loop spans 15 amino acids. The CDR3 region is CASSQAGASNQPQHF. DNA of the CDR3: TGTGCCAGCAGCCAAGCGGGAGCCAGCAATCAGCCCCAGCATTTT.

This clonotype showed up just a few times. The rearrangement uses TRBV15 and TRBJ2-2; 12 bases agree with TRBD2. CDR1 and CDR2 from the germline V gene are LNHNV and YYDKDF (reference sequence). This CDR3 region has 16 residues. Trimming took 5 bases from V and 5 from J; bases not matched to a gene: 6. The CDR3 region has the DNA TGTGCCACCAGCCGCGGACTAGCGGGGACTACCGGGGAGCTGTTTTTT. It encodes CATSRGLAGTTGELFF.

This clonotype was picked up many times. J is TRBJ2-1 and V is TRBV11-3; 13 nucleotides line up with TRBD2. Germline V gene sequence: CDR1 SGHNT, CDR2 YENEEA. CDR3 length: 16 amino acids. V was pared by 6 bases and J by 4 bases, with 6 bases of the junction left unmatched. DNA of the CDR3: TGTGCCAGCAGTCAAAGGACTAGCGGGGGTTACAATGAGCAGTTCTTC. Translating it yields CASSQRTSGGYNEQFF.

V gene TRBV27 combines with J gene TRBJ1-1, with no clear D. The CDR3 is made up of 13 amino acids. V lost 6 bases and J 1 base, leaving 9 bases between the germline ends. The germline V gene encodes CDR1 MNHEY and CDR2 SMNVEV (reference sequence). The CDR3 is CASRLTENTEAFF. The CDR3 nucleotides read TGTGCCAGCAGACTTACAGAGAACACTGAAGCTTTCTTT.

This clonotype was observed a few times. The chain links TRBV5-1 to TRBJ1-2, with unresolved D. The germline CDR1 and CDR2 sequences are SGHRS and YFSETQ. This CDR3 region has 13 residues. V was cut by 1 base and J by 8 bases, with 12 bases left in between. CDR3 amino acids: CASSLSGTMGYTF. The CDR3 DNA is TGCGCCAGCAGCTTGTCGGGAACTATGGGCTACACCTTC.

This clonotype showed up many times. J is TRBJ2-7 and V is TRBV27; 11 bases line up with TRBD2. Germline V gene sequence: CDR1 MNHEY, CDR2 SMNVEV (reference sequence). V lost 7 bases, J lost 3 bases, and 2 bases stayed unmatched. The CDR3 is 13 amino acids. The DNA of the CDR3 is TGTGCCAGCAATCTAGCGGGAGGCTACGAGCAGTACTTC. Translation gives CASNLAGGYEQYF.

In this sample, this clonotype turned up a few times. The chain combines TRBV25-1 with TRBJ2-1; 11 bases line up with TRBD2. This CDR3 has 13 residues. The trim removed 9 bases at V and 8 bases at J, leaving 6 bases unmatched. CDR1 is MGHDK and CDR2 is SYGVNS in the germline V gene. The CDR3 reads CASTTSGIDEQFF. The DNA of the CDR3 is TGTGCCAGTACGACTAGCGGGATCGATGAGCAGTTCTTC.

DNA of the CDR3: TGTGCCAGCAGCTTATCTTTGGGATCCATGGGGGAGCAGTACTTC. It encodes CASSLSLGSMGEQYF. This chain links TRBV13 with TRBJ2-7; D gene uncertain. Between the trimmed V and J ends, which lost 2 bases and 7 bases, there was a span of 18 bases. This CDR3 is built from 15 residues. Germline values: CDR1 PRHDT, CDR2 FYEKMQ (reference sequence).

The chain has TRBV9 and TRBJ1-4; D is ambiguous. V lost 0 bases, J lost 4 bases, and 7 bases lay in between. This CDR3 is 14 amino acids long. Germline values: CDR1 SGDLS, CDR2 YYNGEE. This CDR3 reads CASSVGGNNEKLFF. The DNA for the CDR3 is TGTGCCAGCAGCGTAGGCGGGAATAATGAAAAACTGTTTTTT.

There are a few counts of this clonotype. This chain uses TRBV10-3 with TRBJ2-3; 15 bases map to TRBD2. Germline CDR1 ENHRY, CDR2 SYGVKD. The CDR3 has 18 amino acids. J was trimmed by 0 bases and V by 6 bases; bases with no gene match: 7. CDR3: CAISPGTSGRTSTDTQYF. In DNA form, the CDR3 reads TGTGCCATCAGCCCCGGGACTAGCGGGAGGACTAGCACAGATACGCAGTATTTT.

In regard to this clonotype: A much larger clonotype is one base distant, so this may be a read error. The chain carries TRBV20-1 and TRBJ2-7; TRBD1 agrees at 11 bases. Per the germline V gene, CDR1 is DFQATT and CDR2 is SNEGSKA (reference sequence). The CDR3 consists of 17 residues. The CDR3 loop is CSAPRTGGLRVKGEHYF. In DNA form, the CDR3 reads TGCAGTGCCCCGCGGACAGGGGGCTTGAGGGTGAAAGGCGAGCACTACTTC.

In its sample, this clonotype was seen a few times. CDR3 region: CSVEEGQGGMHGYTF. As DNA, the CDR3 is TGCAGCGTTGAAGAGGGACAGGGTGGTATGCATGGCTACACCTTC. This chain uses TRBV29-1 with TRBJ1-2; 9 positions match TRBD1. V lost 0 bases to trimming and J lost 6 bases; unmatched junction nucleotides: 8. The CDR3 length is 15 residues. The germline gives CDR1 SQVTM, CDR2 ANQGSEA. Filled out from reference TRBV29-1 and TRBJ1-2, the complete variable domain reads SAVISQKPSRDICQRGTSLTIQCQVDSQVTMMFWYRQQPGQSLTLIATANQGSEATYESGFVIDKFPISRPNLTFSTLTVSNMSPEDSSIYLCSVEEGQGGMHGYTFGSGTRLTVV.

To note about this clonotype: A much more abundant neighbour one base away suggests this may be a read error. The genes are TRBV7-9 and TRBJ2-1, with 10 positions matching TRBD2. The J call may be incorrect, as the DNA end agrees better with TRBJ2-7. Germline V lookup: CDR1 SEHNR, CDR2 FQNEAQ (reference sequence). The CDR3 is 18 residues long. CDR3: CASSPDREREGRYNEQYF. CDR3 DNA sequence: TGTGCCAGCAGCCCGGACAGGGAGCGGGAGGGCCGGTACAATGAGCAGTACTTC.

In the case of this clonotype: Lacking the conserved final phenylalanine or tryptophan, this CDR3 likely reflects a read error. The chain has TRBV29-1 and TRBJ2-1; 10 bases are shared with TRBD2. CDR3 length equals 13 residues. The V gene's germline CDR1 is SQVTM and CDR2 ANQGSEA. The V gene end was trimmed by 6 bases and the J gene end by 4 bases; junction bases not matched to a gene: 3. The CDR3 coding sequence is TGCAGCGTAGGACTAGCGGCTTACAATGAGCAGTTCCTC. Translating it yields CSVGLAAYNEQFL.

The chain employs TRBV4-1 and TRBJ2-3, with TRBD2 identical over 7 bases. Germline-derived CDR1 and CDR2 are MGHRA and YSYEKL. J lost 5 bases, V lost 4 bases, and 9 bases had no gene match. The CDR3 is made up of 15 amino acids. This chain's CDR3 is CASSRTSELVDTQYF. In nucleotides, the CDR3 is TGCGCCAGCAGCCGCACTAGCGAGCTAGTAGATACGCAGTATTTT.